This TCR beta chain derives from a study of Graves' ophthalmopathy and Graves' hyperthyroidism. Study-wide findings and caveats: Blood also contained most of the expanded thyroid clonotypes above 0.001 frequency. Discriminating ophthalmopathy from stable hyperthyroidism, a 13-signature model attained a sensitivity of approximately 85% and a specificity of 81.08%.

This CDR3 has 12 residues. Germline-derived CDR1 and CDR2 are LGHDT and YNNKEL (reference sequence). The V end lost 3 bases, the J end lost 9 bases, and 6 bases lay between the germline ends. This clonotype was counted ten times or more. Its target is unknown. The study enrolled ophthalmopathy donors with moderate-to-severe activity, CAS ≥3, NOSPECS ≥4 and duration under 3 months. Clinical symptoms, serum thyroxine, TRAb, thyroid ultrasound and orbital computed tomography were relied on for diagnosis. The TCR beta CDR3 regions underwent amplification from RNA transcripts. HTBI primers primed a first-round RT-PCR, and a second-round multiplex PCR followed. TCRdb passed the multiplex PCR reads through MiXCR, listing each CDR3 protein once. Altogether about half a million distinct CDR3 sequences are present, around an eighth being singletons, with the ten largest covering roughly 10%.

The sample was blood. The receptor's source is a woman in her twenties or thirties with Graves' ophthalmopathy. This chain uses TRBV3-1 with TRBJ1-6; a weak D match, TRBD1 (6 bases). The CDR3 bases are TGTGCCAGCAGCCACAGGGGTTCACCCCTCCACTTT. Translation gives CASSHRGSPLHF.